Reported below is one T cell receptor beta chain. Germline V gene sequence: CDR1 SGHTA, CDR2 FQGNSA. The V and J ends lost 7 bases and 3 bases respectively, with 14 bases between them. The CDR3 has 14 residues. The data were taken from a study of CD8 T cells in Susac syndrome. An amount of RNA that ranged from roughly 0.5 to 1 ug was reverse transcribed with random hexamers. The TCR beta CDR3 was amplified by immunoSEQ multiplex PCR across 54 Vbeta, 13 Jbeta. TCRdb re-called the immunoSEQ multiplex PCR reads through MiXCR, storing one row per CDR3 protein. This table holds 200,000 to 250,000 distinct CDR3 sequences, around 90% found once.

The clonotype originates from a human donor with multiple sclerosis. Material for sequencing was CD8+ T cells from PBMCs. The gene calls are TRBV7-2 and TRBJ2-3; D may be TRBD1 (6 bases). The CDR3 coding sequence is TGTGCCAGCATAGAGACAGGACGAACAGATACGCAGTATTTT. Its translation is CASIETGRTDTQYF.